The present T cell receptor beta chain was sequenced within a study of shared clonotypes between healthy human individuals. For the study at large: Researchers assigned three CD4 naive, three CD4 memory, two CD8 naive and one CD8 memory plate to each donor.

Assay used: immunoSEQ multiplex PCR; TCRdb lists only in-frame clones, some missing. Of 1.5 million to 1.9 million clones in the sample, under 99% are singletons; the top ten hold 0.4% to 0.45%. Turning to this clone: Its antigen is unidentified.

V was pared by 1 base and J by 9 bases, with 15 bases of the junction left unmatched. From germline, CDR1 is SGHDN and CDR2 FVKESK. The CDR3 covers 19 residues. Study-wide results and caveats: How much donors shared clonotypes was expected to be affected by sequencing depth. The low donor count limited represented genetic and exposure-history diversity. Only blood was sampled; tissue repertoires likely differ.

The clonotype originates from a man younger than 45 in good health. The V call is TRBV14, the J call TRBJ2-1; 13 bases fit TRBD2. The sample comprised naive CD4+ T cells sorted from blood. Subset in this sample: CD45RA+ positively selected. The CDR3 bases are TGTGCCAGCAGCCAAGTTAGTATTCGACTAGCGGGAGGTAAGGGTGAGCAGTTCTTC. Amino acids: CASSQVSIRLAGGKGEQFF. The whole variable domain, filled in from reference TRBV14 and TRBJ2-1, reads EAGVTQFPSHSVIEKGQTVTLRCDPISGHDNLYWYRRVMGKEIKFLLHFVKESKQDESGMPNNRFLAERTGGTYSTLKVQPAELEDSGVYFCASSQVSIRLAGGKGEQFFGPGTRLTVL.